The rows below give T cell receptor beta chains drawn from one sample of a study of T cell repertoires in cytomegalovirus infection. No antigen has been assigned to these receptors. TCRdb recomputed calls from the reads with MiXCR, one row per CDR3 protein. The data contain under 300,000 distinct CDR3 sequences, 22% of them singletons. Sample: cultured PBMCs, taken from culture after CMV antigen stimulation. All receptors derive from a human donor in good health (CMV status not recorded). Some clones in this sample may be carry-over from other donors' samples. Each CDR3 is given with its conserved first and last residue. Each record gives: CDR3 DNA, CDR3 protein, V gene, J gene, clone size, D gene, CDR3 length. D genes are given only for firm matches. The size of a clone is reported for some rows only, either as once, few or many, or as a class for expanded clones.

CDR3nt: TGTGCCAGTTGGCAACGGGAGGGCCGGGGGCGCACAGATACGCAGTATTTT
CDR3aa: CASWQREGRGRTDTQYF
v_gene: TRBV7-9
j_gene: TRBJ2-3
abundance: NA
d_gene: TRBD2
len: 17

CDR3nt: TGTGCCACCAGTGATCCGGGACAGGGAGCGTCTGGGCCCCAGCATTTT
CDR3aa: CATSDPGQGASGPQHF
v_gene: TRBV24-1
j_gene: TRBJ1-5
abundance: few
d_gene: TRBD1
len: 16

CDR3nt: TGTGCCAGCAGCTTAGGCCTGGGGATGAACACTGAAGCTTTCTTT
CDR3aa: CASSLGLGMNTEAFF
v_gene: TRBV7-2
j_gene: TRBJ1-1
abundance: few
d_gene: NA
len: 15

CDR3nt: TGCAGTGCTCCCGGGACTAGCGGGAGTGCAGATACGCAGTATTTT
CDR3aa: CSAPGTSGSADTQYF
v_gene: TRBV20-1
j_gene: TRBJ2-3
abundance: NA
d_gene: TRBD2
len: 15

CDR3nt: TGTGCCAGCAGCTTAAACTGGGGGGACGATCAGCCCCAGCATTTT
CDR3aa: CASSLNWGDDQPQHF
v_gene: TRBV7-2
j_gene: TRBJ1-5
abundance: many
d_gene: NA
len: 15

CDR3nt: TGCGCCAGCAGCCAAGATTCGACTACGGGTCTGGATGAGCAGTTCTTC
CDR3aa: CASSQDSTTGLDEQFF
v_gene: TRBV4-3
j_gene: TRBJ2-1
abundance: NA
d_gene: NA
len: 16

CDR3nt: TGTGCCAGCAGTCCCCAAGGGCCTGAAGCTTTCTTT
CDR3aa: CASSPQGPEAFF
v_gene: TRBV12-3/TRBV12-4
j_gene: TRBJ1-1
abundance: NA
d_gene: NA
len: 12

CDR3nt: TGTGCCACCAGTGATTTGCCATGGGACTTACGTGGTGAGCAGTTCTTC
CDR3aa: CATSDLPWDLRGEQFF
v_gene: TRBV24-1
j_gene: TRBJ2-1
abundance: few
d_gene: NA
len: 16

CDR3nt: TGTGCCAGCAGTTTGGGGATGCGTGAAAAACTGTTTTTT
CDR3aa: CASSLGMREKLFF
v_gene: TRBV27
j_gene: TRBJ1-4
abundance: few
d_gene: NA
len: 13

CDR3nt: TGTGCCAGCAGCTTTTTTAGCGGAAACAATGAGCAGTTCTTC
CDR3aa: CASSFFSGNNEQFF
v_gene: TRBV7-2
j_gene: TRBJ2-1
abundance: NA
d_gene: NA
len: 14

CDR3nt: TGTGCCAGCAGATTAACCCACAACACTGAAGCTTTCTTT
CDR3aa: CASRLTHNTEAFF
v_gene: TRBV27
j_gene: TRBJ1-1
abundance: few
d_gene: NA
len: 13

CDR3nt: TGCGCCAGCAGCCCTGCGGAGGTAGTAAATCAGCCCCAGCATTTT
CDR3aa: CASSPAEVVNQPQHF
v_gene: TRBV4-1
j_gene: TRBJ1-5
abundance: NA
d_gene: NA
len: 15

CDR3nt: TGTGCCAGCCATTCAGGGGGTAGCTACAATGAGCAGTTCTTC
CDR3aa: CASHSGGSYNEQFF
v_gene: TRBV7-2
j_gene: TRBJ2-1
abundance: many
d_gene: TRBD1
len: 14

CDR3nt: TGTGCCAGCCGGCCGACTCCCTACGAGCAGTACTTC
CDR3aa: CASRPTPYEQYF
v_gene: TRBV2
j_gene: TRBJ2-7
abundance: few
d_gene: NA
len: 12

CDR3nt: TGTGCCAGCACCCCGACAGGGGGCAATGAGCAGTTCTTC
CDR3aa: CASTPTGGNEQFF
v_gene: TRBV28
j_gene: TRBJ2-1
abundance: many
d_gene: TRBD1
len: 13

CDR3nt: TGCAGCGCTGAGGGCAGGGGGCTAGCCGACAGGGGTGAGCAGTTCTTC
CDR3aa: CSAEGRGLADRGEQFF
v_gene: TRBV29-1
j_gene: TRBJ2-1
abundance: NA
d_gene: TRBD1
len: 16

CDR3nt: TGTGCCAGCAGCCCCCTTTGGAATGAGCAGTTCTTC
CDR3aa: CASSPLWNEQFF
v_gene: TRBV6-2/TRBV6-3
j_gene: TRBJ2-1
abundance: few
d_gene: NA
len: 12

CDR3nt: TGCAGTGCTAGAGAGGGCGGGAACCTCTACAATGAGCAGTTCTTC
CDR3aa: CSAREGGNLYNEQFF
v_gene: TRBV20-1
j_gene: TRBJ2-1
abundance: once
d_gene: NA
len: 15

CDR3nt: TGTGCCAGCAGCCCCCCTCGGCTAGCGGGCTCCTACAATGAGCAGTTCTTC
CDR3aa: CASSPPRLAGSYNEQFF
v_gene: TRBV3-1
j_gene: TRBJ2-1
abundance: NA
d_gene: TRBD2
len: 17

CDR3nt: TGCAGTGCCGACAGCACAGATACGCAGTATTTT
CDR3aa: CSADSTDTQYF
v_gene: TRBV20-1
j_gene: TRBJ2-3
abundance: many
d_gene: NA
len: 11

CDR3nt: TGTGCCATCAGTGAGTTTGGTAGCGGAACCAACAATGAGCAGTTCTTC
CDR3aa: CAISEFGSGTNNEQFF
v_gene: TRBV10-3
j_gene: TRBJ2-1
abundance: NA
d_gene: NA
len: 16

CDR3nt: TGTGCCAGCAGCTTCACGTCCAGGGCACAGGGGGGCTACACCTTC
CDR3aa: CASSFTSRAQGGYTF
v_gene: TRBV11-2
j_gene: TRBJ1-2
abundance: few
d_gene: TRBD1
len: 15

CDR3nt: TGTGCCAGCAGTGAATCAGGGGAAGTCACAGATACGCAGTATTTT
CDR3aa: CASSESGEVTDTQYF
v_gene: TRBV6-4
j_gene: TRBJ2-3
abundance: many
d_gene: NA
len: 15

CDR3nt: TGTGCCAGCAGTCCCACTTATACCGGGACAGGGGGGACAGATACGCAGTATTTT
CDR3aa: CASSPTYTGTGGTDTQYF
v_gene: TRBV28
j_gene: TRBJ2-3
abundance: many
d_gene: TRBD1
len: 18

CDR3nt: TGTGCCAGCACCTACCGAGGGAATGAGCAGTTCTTC
CDR3aa: CASTYRGNEQFF
v_gene: TRBV7-2
j_gene: TRBJ2-1
abundance: many
d_gene: NA
len: 12

CDR3nt: TGTGCCAGCAGTCGTACAGGGTACAATCAGCCCCAGCATTTT
CDR3aa: CASSRTGYNQPQHF
v_gene: TRBV2
j_gene: TRBJ1-5
abundance: NA
d_gene: NA
len: 14

CDR3nt: TGTGCCAGCAGCCGAACAGGGGGGTTCAACACCGGGGAGCTGTTTTTT
CDR3aa: CASSRTGGFNTGELFF
v_gene: TRBV13
j_gene: TRBJ2-2
abundance: NA
d_gene: TRBD1
len: 16

CDR3nt: TGTGCCAGCAGTGTGGACGGCAGGGGGACTGAAGCTTTCTTT
CDR3aa: CASSVDGRGTEAFF
v_gene: TRBV2
j_gene: TRBJ1-1
abundance: NA
d_gene: TRBD1
len: 14

CDR3nt: TGTGCCAGCAGTTCCCCATTCACACAGGGGACTAACTATGGCTACACCTTC
CDR3aa: CASSSPFTQGTNYGYTF
v_gene: TRBV27
j_gene: TRBJ1-2
abundance: NA
d_gene: TRBD1
len: 17

CDR3nt: TGTGCCACCAGCGTCAGCAGACAGGGCGGGGAGACCCAGTACTTC
CDR3aa: CATSVSRQGGETQYF
v_gene: TRBV15
j_gene: TRBJ2-5
abundance: few
d_gene: TRBD1
len: 15

CDR3nt: TGTGCCAGTAGTACCTCCGGGACGCCAAATTCACCCCTCCACTTT
CDR3aa: CASSTSGTPNSPLHF
v_gene: TRBV19
j_gene: TRBJ1-6
abundance: few
d_gene: NA
len: 15

CDR3nt: TGTGCCAGCACCTCGTGTCAGGGAGGAAGGCAGCCCCAGCATTTT
CDR3aa: CASTSCQGGRQPQHF
v_gene: TRBV7-7
j_gene: TRBJ1-5
abundance: few
d_gene: NA
len: 15

CDR3nt: TGTGCCAGCAGCTCCATTGGGAACACCGGGGAGCTGTTTTTT
CDR3aa: CASSSIGNTGELFF
v_gene: TRBV7-4
j_gene: TRBJ2-2
abundance: NA
d_gene: NA
len: 14

CDR3nt: TGTGCCAGCAGCCTGAGACAGGGGGGTTCGGAAAAACTGTTTTTT
CDR3aa: CASSLRQGGSEKLFF
v_gene: TRBV7-2
j_gene: TRBJ1-4
abundance: NA
d_gene: TRBD1
len: 15

CDR3nt: TGTGCCAGCAGCTTAGCCAGCGGGAGGGCAGATACGCAGTATTTT
CDR3aa: CASSLASGRADTQYF
v_gene: TRBV7-8
j_gene: TRBJ2-3
abundance: medium-sized
d_gene: TRBD2
len: 15

CDR3nt: TGTGCCAGCAGTTTAGATCTGGAAGACAAGAGGACCCAGTACTTC
CDR3aa: CASSLDLEDKRTQYF
v_gene: TRBV12-3/TRBV12-4
j_gene: TRBJ2-5
abundance: few
d_gene: NA
len: 15

CDR3nt: TGTGCCAGCAGTTACTCAGGGGTGGTTAACTATGGCTACACCTTC
CDR3aa: CASSYSGVVNYGYTF
v_gene: TRBV6-5
j_gene: TRBJ1-2
abundance: many
d_gene: NA
len: 15

CDR3nt: TGTGCCAGCAGCTTCGGGGCGAGCTCCTACAATGAGCAGTTCTTC
CDR3aa: CASSFGASSYNEQFF
v_gene: TRBV7-8
j_gene: TRBJ2-1
abundance: many
d_gene: NA
len: 15

CDR3nt: TGCAGTGCTGGGGGGATAGCAGCTAGCACAGATACGCAGTATTTT
CDR3aa: CSAGGIAASTDTQYF
v_gene: TRBV20-1
j_gene: TRBJ2-3
abundance: few
d_gene: NA
len: 15

CDR3nt: TGTGCCAGCAGCTTAGTAACAATCAGCGAGCAGTTCTTC
CDR3aa: CASSLVTISEQFF
v_gene: TRBV7-3
j_gene: TRBJ2-1
abundance: NA
d_gene: NA
len: 13

CDR3nt: TGTGCCAGCAGCCCCCCCTTTGACAGGGGATGGGATGGCTACACCTTC
CDR3aa: CASSPPFDRGWDGYTF
v_gene: TRBV5-4
j_gene: TRBJ1-2
abundance: NA
d_gene: TRBD1
len: 16

CDR3nt: TGTGCCAGCAGTCAGAATTCGAACACCGGGGAGCTGTTTTTT
CDR3aa: CASSQNSNTGELFF
v_gene: TRBV6-2/TRBV6-3
j_gene: TRBJ2-2
abundance: few
d_gene: NA
len: 14

CDR3nt: TGCGCCAGCAGCCAGGGGGGTTTTATGAACACTGAAGCTTTCTTT
CDR3aa: CASSQGGFMNTEAFF
v_gene: TRBV4-3
j_gene: TRBJ1-1
abundance: NA
d_gene: NA
len: 15

CDR3nt: TGTGCCAGCAGCCAGATATGGGAAGGTGGGGATACGCAGTATTTT
CDR3aa: CASSQIWEGGDTQYF
v_gene: TRBV7-9
j_gene: TRBJ2-3
abundance: few
d_gene: NA
len: 15

CDR3nt: TGTGCCAGCAGCTTAAGGCCCATGACTAGCCAGCAGTACTTC
CDR3aa: CASSLRPMTSQQYF
v_gene: TRBV7-2
j_gene: TRBJ2-7
abundance: many
d_gene: TRBD2
len: 14

CDR3nt: TGTGCCAGCAGCTTAGAAGCGGGGCCCTCCTACGAGCAGTACTTC
CDR3aa: CASSLEAGPSYEQYF
v_gene: TRBV7-2
j_gene: TRBJ2-7
abundance: many
d_gene: TRBD2
len: 15

CDR3nt: TGTGCTAGTGGTCTCAGGTTGGGAGTCCCAGTTTTATATGGCTACACCTTC
CDR3aa: CASGLRLGVPVLYGYTF
v_gene: TRBV12-5
j_gene: TRBJ1-2
abundance: many
d_gene: NA
len: 17

CDR3nt: TGTGCCAGCAGCTTAGGAGCACTAGCCTTCTCCTACAATGAGCAGTTCTTC
CDR3aa: CASSLGALAFSYNEQFF
v_gene: TRBV11-1
j_gene: TRBJ2-1
abundance: few
d_gene: NA
len: 17

CDR3nt: TGTGCCAGCAGGCCCCTCCCAAGGACTAGGTTCACAGATACGCAGTATTTT
CDR3aa: CASRPLPRTRFTDTQYF
v_gene: TRBV6-1
j_gene: TRBJ2-3
abundance: NA
d_gene: TRBD2
len: 17

CDR3nt: TGTGCCAGCTCACCACCTTCCGTCGACTACAATGAGCAGTTCTTC
CDR3aa: CASSPPSVDYNEQFF
v_gene: TRBV18
j_gene: TRBJ2-1
abundance: NA
d_gene: NA
len: 15